The clone carrying this TCR beta chain has a single count. The data were obtained in a study of cytomegalovirus exposure and HLA in healthy donors. The PCR made use of 60 Vbeta and 13 Jbeta primers. TCRdb's copy holds only in-frame clones and misses some; the assay was immunoSEQ multiplex PCR. The data contain around 130,000 clones, 79% of them seen just once; the ten biggest clones take up approximately 2%. Trimming cost V 3 bases and J 7 bases; bases outside gene matches: 7. This CDR3 comprises 15 residues. The germline CDR1 and CDR2 sequences are MRHNA and SNTAGT. This receptor was obtained from a man aged 18-30 years in good health and CMV-seronegative. The rearrangement links TRBV6-4 to TRBJ2-1; 9 bases match TRBD2. Input material: PBMCs. The CDR3 loop reads CASSELAGTMNEQFF. DNA for the CDR3: TGTGCCAGCAGTGAACTAGCGGGTACCATGAATGAGCAGTTCTTC.